Shown below are 7 T cell receptor beta chains from a single sample sequenced in a study of primary melanoma T cells and metastatic recurrence. Assay: immunoSEQ multiplex PCR; the TCRdb copy retains only in-frame clones and omits some. The sample lists some 110 clones, roughly 80% occurring once. Sequenced: melanoma tumor tissue. The receptors shown here come from a human donor with melanoma.

The genes are TRBV30 and TRBJ1-5; 7 bases agree with TRBD1. V lost 2 bases and J lost 1; bases outside the gene matches: 5. The CDR3 runs to 15 residues. CDR1 is GTSNPN, CDR2 SVGIG, per germline (reference sequence). CDR3 sequence: CAWSSGTVSNQPQHF. In nucleotides, the CDR3 is TGTGCCTGGAGTAGTGGGACAGTGAGCAATCAGCCCCAGCATTTT.

V and J are TRBV6-8 and TRBJ2-1, with D perhaps TRBD1 (5 bases). CDR1 and CDR2 (germline): MNHGY, SAAAGT. The CDR3 sequence is 13 residues long. The germline V and J ends were trimmed by 0 bases and 9 bases, with 9 bases remaining between them. The CDR3 DNA reads TGTGCCAGCAGTTACTCACAGGATTTTGAGCAGTTCTTC. Its translation is CASSYSQDFEQFF.

The genes are TRBV6-8 and TRBJ2-1; 7 bases are a match to TRBD1. CDR1 is MNHGY, CDR2 SAAAGT, per germline. This CDR3 has 13 amino acids. The ends lost 5 bases at V and 15 bases at J; junction bases unmatched: 13. The CDR3 nucleotides are TGTGCCAGCAGTGTCCCGGGACAGCCCGCGGGGTTCTTC. It yields the protein CASSVPGQPAGFF.

This clone has only one observation. The chain is built from TRBV19 and TRBJ2-3; no clear D. CDR1 LNHDA and CDR2 SQIVND come from the germline V gene (reference sequence). The CDR3 length is 15 residues. Trimming removed 3 bases at V and 2 bases at J, with 12 bases between. CDR3 DNA: TGTGCCAGTAGTATCACAGCCGGTTTCACAGATACGCAGTATTTT. It encodes CASSITAGFTDTQYF.

This chain joins TRBV25-1 and TRBJ1-2; no clear D gene. Germline lookup yields CDR1 MGHDK and CDR2 SYGVNS. The CDR3 spans 13 residues. Trimming shortened V by 4 bases and J by 4 bases, and 10 bases separated the two germline ends. The CDR3 sequence: CASSAPPGYGYTF. The CDR3 DNA is TGTGCCAGCAGTGCCCCGCCGGGCTATGGCTACACCTTC.

The gene calls are TRBV19 and TRBJ1-2; no clear D gene. The V and J ends lost 5 bases and 4 bases respectively, with 23 bases between them. CDR1 and CDR2 from the germline V gene are LNHDA and SQIVND (reference sequence). The CDR3 runs 17 residues. For the CDR3, the DNA is TGTGCCAGTAGTGAATATCGGGCAAATCGAAAGACCTATGGCTACACCTTC. It translates to CASSEYRANRKTYGYTF. Complete variable domain (other parts from reference TRBV19 and TRBJ1-2): DGGITQSPKYLFRKEGQNVTLSCEQNLNHDAMYWYRQDPGQGLRLIYYSQIVNDFQKGDIAEGYSVSREKKESFPLTVTSAQKNPTAFYLCASSEYRANRKTYGYTFGSGTRLTVV.

V usage is TRBV29-1 and J usage is TRBJ2-3, with 11 bases that match TRBD2. This CDR3 is built from 13 residues. Germline CDR1 is SQVTM and CDR2 is ANQGSEA. Trimming at V came to 7 bases and at J to 2 bases, leaving 2 bases not matched to a gene. The CDR3 bases are TGCAGCGGGGGACTAGCGGTCACAGATACGCAGTATTTT. The encoded protein is CSGGLAVTDTQYF.